The 30 T cell receptor beta chains below come from one sample, sequenced in a study of response to subunit inactivated influenza vaccine. MiXCR was run by TCRdb on the RT-PCR reads, yielding one entry per CDR3 protein. The data show hundreds of thousands of distinct CDR3 sequences, over 25% seen once. This specimen consisted of CD4+ T cells sorted from PBMCs, obtained around 5 days after vaccination. The receptors shown here come from a middle-aged man who received an inactivated influenza vaccine.

A note on this clonotype: The germline gene is not matched at one end of the junction; a read error may be the cause. This chain uses TRBV12-3 or TRBV12-4 with TRBJ2-7; the D is unclear. The CDR3 spans 13 residues. The CDR3 reads CAGSFDPEHEQYF. The CDR3 DNA reads as TGTGCCGGCAGTTTTGACCCTGAACACGAGCAGTACTTC.

The table lists this clonotype with a few counts. This rearrangement joins TRBV28 to TRBJ2-7; 7 bases map to TRBD2. Unmatched junction bases numbered 11, after V lost 8 bases and J lost 7 bases. CDR1 and CDR2 (germline): MDHEN, SYDVKM. The CDR3 sequence is 13 residues long. The CDR3 is CASYQVNGGEQYF. The CDR3 coding sequence is TGTGCCAGCTACCAGGTGAACGGGGGGGAGCAGTACTTC.

The chain couples TRBV12-3 or TRBV12-4 to TRBJ2-7; D perhaps matches TRBD1 (6 bases). This CDR3 spans 14 amino acids. The ends were cut back, 5 bases at V and 4 bases at J, with 15 bases in the middle. CDR3 sequence (DNA): TGTGCCAGCAGTCCGAACAGGGATCCGTACGAGCAGTACTTC. Its translation: CASSPNRDPYEQYF.

Points on this clonotype: A read error may explain this, as a much larger clone is one base away. The CDR3 does not close with the conserved phenylalanine or tryptophan, likely indicating a read error. The chain combines TRBV29-1 with TRBJ2-7, with 9 bases lining up with TRBD1. Germline values: CDR1 SQVTM, CDR2 ANQGSEA. The V segment lost 6 bases and the J segment 0 bases; nucleotides outside the gene matches: 3. The CDR3 loop spans 13 amino acids. The DNA of the CDR3 is TGCAGCGTCGGACAGGGGTCCTCCTACGAGCAGTACTTA. It specifies CSVGQGSSYEQYL.

This clonotype showed up just a few times. The chain employs TRBV11-2 and TRBJ2-2; maybe TRBD2 (6 bases). The germline gives CDR1 SGHAT, CDR2 FQNNGV. The CDR3 sequence is 15 residues long. The V end was cut by 6 bases, the J end by 5 bases, with 16 bases between. CDR3 DNA: TGTGCCAGCAGTTTACGGGGGTCGAGGACCGGGGAGCTGTTTTTT. It translates to CASSLRGSRTGELFF.

This clonotype was detected a few times. V is TRBV6-2 or TRBV6-3 and J is TRBJ2-1, with D uncertain. Germline values: CDR1 MNHEY, CDR2 SVGEGT. The CDR3 sequence is 14 residues long. V was clipped by 0 bases and J by 4 bases, with 7 bases between them. CDR3: CASSYSSPYNEQFF. CDR3 coding DNA: TGTGCCAGCAGTTACTCTAGCCCATACAATGAGCAGTTCTTC.

The CDR3 DNA reads as TGCGCCAGCAGCTTGGGAAGCGGCGGGGCGGAGACCCAGTACTTC. Translating it yields CASSLGSGGAETQYF. The J gene is TRBJ2-5, the V gene TRBV5-1; maybe TRBD2 (6 bases). V was pared by 0 bases and J by 5 bases, with 14 bases between. CDR3 size: 15 residues. Germline CDR1 SGHRS, CDR2 YFSETQ.

The chain is built from TRBV4-3 and TRBJ2-1, with TRBD2 identical over 7 bases. Germline assignment: CDR1 LGHNA and CDR2 YSLEER. The CDR3 extends over 17 amino acids. V gave up 1 base and J gave up 2 bases; unmatched junction bases: 8. CDR3 in DNA: TGCGCCAGCAGCCAAGGTTGGCTAGCGGATACCTACAATGAGCAGTTCTTC. Encoded protein: CASSQGWLADTYNEQFF.

V and J are TRBV9 and TRBJ2-2; possibly TRBD2 for D (6 bases). The V gene's germline CDR1 is SGDLS and CDR2 YYNGEE. CDR3 length equals 16 residues. The V gene lost 3 bases and the J gene lost 0 bases, with 12 bases spanning the gap. The CDR3 DNA reads TGTGCCAGCAGCGCCCGGGGGACCCCGAACACCGGGGAGCTGTTTTTT. Translated: CASSARGTPNTGELFF. The full variable domain, rest sourced from reference TRBV9 and TRBJ2-2, is DSGVTQTPKHLITATGQRVTLRCSPRSGDLSVYWYQQSLDQGLQFLIQYYNGEERAKGNILERFSAQQFPDLHSELNLSSLELGDSALYFCASSARGTPNTGELFFGEGSRLTVL.

This clonotype was observed a handful of times. The gene calls are TRBV7-6 and TRBJ2-1; 10 bases fit TRBD2. This CDR3 contains 17 residues. Germline-derived CDR1 and CDR2 are SGHVS and FNYEAQ. J gave up 0 bases and V 4 bases, and 6 bases lay outside the gene matches. The CDR3 sequence is CASSSASGGVSYNEQFF. In nucleotides, the CDR3 is TGTGCCAGCAGCTCGGCTAGCGGGGGCGTCTCCTACAATGAGCAGTTCTTC.

The chain is built from TRBV7-9 and TRBJ2-3; D is ambiguous. The germline CDR1 and CDR2 sequences are SEHNR and FQNEAQ (reference sequence). V was trimmed by 1 base and J by 0 bases, leaving 8 bases between them. The CDR3 totals 15 residues. Written as DNA, the CDR3 is TGTGCCAGCAGCTTAGGCAGCACTAGCACAGATACGCAGTATTTT. This sequence encodes CASSLGSTSTDTQYF. The entire variable domain, with the rest obtained from reference TRBV7-9 and TRBJ2-3, is as follows: DTGVSQNPRHKITKRGQNVTFRCDPISEHNRLYWYRQTLGQGPEFLTYFQNEAQLEKSRLLSDRFSAERPKGSFSTLEIQRTEQGDSAMYLCASSLGSTSTDTQYFGPGTRLTVL.

The V call is TRBV3-1, the J call TRBJ2-1, with 9 bases identical to TRBD2. Per germline, CDR1 LGHDT and CDR2 YNNKEL (reference sequence). The V segment lost 4 bases and the J segment 6 bases; nucleotides outside the gene matches: 4. This CDR3 is built from 14 residues. In DNA, the CDR3 is TGTGCCAGCAGCCTAGCGGGAGAAATCAATGAGCAGTTCTTC. Residues: CASSLAGEINEQFF.

This clonotype appeared a few times. The V gene is TRBV4-2, the J gene TRBJ2-7, with 11 bases aligning to TRBD1. Trimming at V came to 1 base and at J to 7 bases, leaving 15 bases not matched to a gene. CDR1 is LGHNA, CDR2 YNFKEQ, per germline. The CDR3 runs 18 residues. The CDR3 coding sequence is TGTGCCAGCAGCCAAGCCCACAGTACCGGGACAGGGGGACGTGAGCAGTACTTC. Residues: CASSQAHSTGTGGREQYF.

This clonotype was recorded a few times. This chain connects TRBV10-3 to TRBJ2-3, with 10 bases lining up with TRBD1. This CDR3 has 13 residues. The V segment lost 8 bases and the J segment 3 bases; nucleotides outside the gene matches: 2. Germline V lookup: CDR1 ENHRY, CDR2 SYGVKD. The chain's CDR3 is CAIGTGATDTQYF. CDR3 DNA sequence: TGTGCCATCGGGACAGGGGCGACAGATACGCAGTATTTT.

The chain couples TRBV25-1 to TRBJ2-5; D possibly corresponds to TRBD1 (5 bases). Between the trimmed V and J ends, which lost 3 bases and 9 bases, there was a span of 23 bases. Looked up from germline, CDR1 is MGHDK and CDR2 is SYGVNS. The CDR3 has 16 residues. CDR3 amino acids: CASSDSIGQGIMAQYF. The CDR3 coding sequence is TGTGCCAGCAGTGACTCTATAGGGCAGGGAATTATGGCCCAGTACTTC.

The table lists this clonotype with a few counts. This rearrangement joins TRBV20-1 to TRBJ2-3, with unresolved D. The CDR3 consists of 10 residues. Germline CDR1 DFQATT, CDR2 SNEGSKA (reference sequence). The germline V and J ends were trimmed by 1 base and 6 bases, with 2 bases remaining between them. The CDR3 region has the DNA TGCAGTGCTAGAGGTGATACGCAGTATTTT. This encodes CSARGDTQYF.

This rearrangement joins TRBV12-3 or TRBV12-4 to TRBJ2-2; D call uncertain. This CDR3 has 13 amino acids. Deletions cut 3 bases from V and 7 bases from J, with 9 bases between. For the CDR3, the DNA is TGTGCCAGCAGTTTTATTGCGGTCGGGGAGCTGTTTTTT. This gives the protein CASSFIAVGELFF.

This sequence joins TRBV20-1 and TRBJ2-7; TRBD2 matches 10 bases. After removal of 0 bases from V and 3 bases from J, the junction contained 5 bases not matched to a gene. This CDR3 contains 15 residues. The germline V gene encodes CDR1 DFQATT and CDR2 SNEGSKA (reference sequence). The CDR3 region has the DNA TGCAGTGCTAGAGATCTACTAGCGGGGAGCTACGAGCAGTACTTC. The encoded protein is CSARDLLAGSYEQYF.

A few counts support this clonotype. The V call is TRBV20-1, the J call TRBJ2-3; D call uncertain. This CDR3 is built from 14 residues. CDR1 DFQATT and CDR2 SNEGSKA come from the germline V gene (reference sequence). The CDR3 protein is CIHTGSRSTDTQYF. The CDR3, as DNA: TGCATTCACACGGGCAGCCGAAGCACAGATACGCAGTATTTT.

The CDR3 region has the DNA TGTGCCAGCAGCCACGGTCTCGGACTAGCGGGTTTCGAGCAGTACTTC. Its protein product is CASSHGLGLAGFEQYF. The chain recombines TRBV14 with TRBJ2-7; 11 bases map to TRBD2. The CDR3 contains 16 residues. Looked up from germline, CDR1 is SGHDN and CDR2 is FVKESK. Trimming took 3 bases from V and 6 from J; bases not matched to a gene: 10.

This chain connects TRBV12-3 or TRBV12-4 to TRBJ1-2; possibly TRBD1 for D (5 bases). The V end lost 3 bases, the J end lost 4 bases, and 12 bases lay between the germline ends. The CDR3 contains 14 residues. In DNA, the CDR3 is TGTGCCAGCAGTTTCGAGCGGGGGTCCTATGGCTACACCTTC. It codes for CASSFERGSYGYTF.

This clonotype has a handful of counts. The chain employs TRBV30 and TRBJ2-1; TRBD2 agrees at 11 bases. The CDR3 has 15 amino acids. J gave up 3 bases and V 1 base, and 2 bases lay outside the gene matches. In germline, CDR1 is GTSNPN, CDR2 SVGIG (reference sequence). CDR3 residues: CAWSGLAGNYNEQFF. The CDR3 bases are TGTGCCTGGAGTGGACTAGCGGGGAACTACAATGAGCAGTTCTTC.

The rearrangement links TRBV28 to TRBJ1-6; 11 bases align to TRBD1. The CDR3 runs 16 residues. With 5 bases clipped from V and 8 bases from J, the junction kept 8 bases outside the gene matches. Germline lookup yields CDR1 MDHEN and CDR2 SYDVKM. CDR3: CASSKQRTGGYSPLHF. The CDR3 region has the DNA TGTGCCAGCAGTAAACAGAGGACAGGGGGCTATTCACCCCTCCACTTT.

This clonotype was counted once. The gene calls are TRBV2 and TRBJ2-1; 14 nucleotides match TRBD2. Germline CDR1 is SNHLY and CDR2 is FYNNEI. V was pared by 5 bases and J by 8 bases, with 14 bases of the junction left unmatched. This CDR3 comprises 18 residues. DNA for the CDR3: TGTGCCAGCAGTCTTTCAAGGACTAGCGGGAGGCGGCTTGATGAGCAGTTCTTC. This translates into CASSLSRTSGRRLDEQFF. Looking up the rest from reference TRBV2 and TRBJ2-1 gives the full variable domain: EPEVTQTPSHQVTQMGQEVILRCVPISNHLYFYWYRQILGQKVEFLVSFYNNEISEKSEIFDDQFSVERPDGSNFTLKIRSTKLEDSAMYFCASSLSRTSGRRLDEQFFGPGTRLTVL.

Regarding this clonotype: Germline and junction disagree at one end, which may indicate a read error. The chain joins TRBV5-1 to TRBJ2-3, with D possibly TRBD1 on 6 matching bases. Germline CDR1 is SGHRS and CDR2 is YFSETQ. This CDR3 is 15 amino acids long. The CDR3 bases are TGCGCCATCAGCTTGGACGGACAGCCCACAGATACGCAGTATTTT. Translated: CAISLDGQPTDTQYF.

In DNA form, the CDR3 reads TGTGCCAGCAGTCAAGGCTACAGGGGCCAGGGAGAGACCCAGTACTTC. Translating gives CASSQGYRGQGETQYF. V gene TRBV2 combines with J gene TRBJ2-5; 7 nucleotides match TRBD1. V lost 5 bases and J lost 4; bases outside the gene matches: 13. Germline loops: CDR1 SNHLY, CDR2 FYNNEI. CDR3 length: 16 residues.

In this sample, this clonotype turned up a few times. The V and J genes are TRBV9 and TRBJ2-7; 7 bases line up with TRBD1. Germline V gives CDR1 SGDLS, CDR2 YYNGEE. The CDR3 has 14 amino acids. The V gene end was trimmed by 1 base and the J gene end by 6 bases; junction bases not matched to a gene: 7. The chain's CDR3 is CASSVSNRGSEQYF. The CDR3 DNA sequence: TGTGCCAGCAGCGTATCTAACAGGGGAAGCGAGCAGTACTTC.

In nucleotides, the CDR3 is TGCGCCAGCAGACCTAAAGGCGGCTATGGCTACACCTTC. Its translation: CASRPKGGYGYTF. J is TRBJ1-2 and V is TRBV4-3; D unclear. This CDR3 region has 13 residues. The germline V gene has CDR1 LGHNA and CDR2 YSLEER. The V gene lost 6 bases and the J gene lost 4 bases, with 12 bases spanning the gap.

The chain has TRBV20-1 and TRBJ2-2; D may be TRBD2 (6 bases). Germline assignment: CDR1 DFQATT and CDR2 SNEGSKA (reference sequence). The CDR3 extends over 14 amino acids. The V gene lost 6 bases and the J gene lost 7 bases, with 18 bases spanning the gap. CDR3 amino acids: CSARRGPHSGELFF. CDR3 DNA: TGCAGTGCACGGAGGGGACCCCACAGCGGGGAGCTGTTTTTT.

The chain links TRBV28 to TRBJ1-1; the D gene is possibly TRBD1 (5 bases). Trimming cost V 6 bases and J 4 bases, with 15 bases left between them. Germline V gene data show CDR1 as MDHEN and CDR2 as SYDVKM. This CDR3 is built from 14 residues. The CDR3 region has the DNA TGTGCCAGCAGGGACCCAGGGCTTTTCACTGAAGCTTTCTTT. Its translation is CASRDPGLFTEAFF.